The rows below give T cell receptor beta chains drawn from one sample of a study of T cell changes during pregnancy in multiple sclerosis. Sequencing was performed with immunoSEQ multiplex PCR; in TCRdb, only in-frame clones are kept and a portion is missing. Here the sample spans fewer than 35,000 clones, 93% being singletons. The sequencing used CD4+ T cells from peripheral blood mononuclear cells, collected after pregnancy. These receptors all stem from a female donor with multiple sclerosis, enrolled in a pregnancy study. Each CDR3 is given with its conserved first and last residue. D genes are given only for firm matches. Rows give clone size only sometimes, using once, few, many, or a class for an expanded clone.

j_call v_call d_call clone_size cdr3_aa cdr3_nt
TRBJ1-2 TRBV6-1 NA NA CASSEEGAVVYGYTF TGTGCCAGCAGTGAAGAAGGGGCCGTCGTCTATGGCTACACCTTC
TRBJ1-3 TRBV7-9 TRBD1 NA CASSPWKGAWGNTIYF TGTGCCAGCAGCCCCTGGAAGGGGGCGTGGGGAAACACCATATATTTT
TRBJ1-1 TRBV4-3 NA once CASSQDGILRANTEAFF TGCGCCAGCAGCCAAGATGGGATTTTGCGGGCGAACACTGAAGCTTTCTTT
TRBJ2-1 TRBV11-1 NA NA CASSPGYPEQFF TGTGCCAGCAGCCCGGGATATCCTGAGCAGTTCTTC
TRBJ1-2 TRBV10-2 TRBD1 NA CATQGGGNYGYTF TGCGCCACCCAAGGGGGCGGTAACTATGGCTACACCTTC
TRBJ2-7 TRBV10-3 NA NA CAISESIIRADYEQYF TGTGCCATCAGTGAGTCGATTATCAGGGCCGACTACGAGCAGTACTTC
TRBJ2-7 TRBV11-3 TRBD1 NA CASSSGQSYEQYF TGTGCCAGCAGCTCGGGACAGTCCTACGAGCAGTACTTC
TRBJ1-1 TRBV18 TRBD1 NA CASSLRQGGVKLAEAFF TGTGCCAGCTCCCTCAGACAGGGTGGGGTCAAGTTGGCTGAAGCTTTCTTT
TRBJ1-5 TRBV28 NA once CASRETGAPSNQPQHF TGTGCCAGCAGGGAAACAGGAGCCCCCAGCAATCAGCCCCAGCATTTT
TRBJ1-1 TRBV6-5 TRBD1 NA CASRNSRDRVTEAFF TGTGCCAGCAGGAATTCCCGGGACAGGGTTACTGAAGCTTTCTTT
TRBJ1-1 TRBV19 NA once CASSIEGGNTEAFF TGTGCCAGTAGTATAGAAGGAGGGAACACTGAAGCTTTCTTT
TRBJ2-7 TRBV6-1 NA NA CASNNRENEQYF TGTGCCAGCAATAACAGGGAAAACGAGCAGTACTTC
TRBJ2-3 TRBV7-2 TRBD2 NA CASSFVSGAPDTQYF TGTGCCAGCAGCTTTGTTAGCGGGGCCCCAGATACGCAGTATTTT
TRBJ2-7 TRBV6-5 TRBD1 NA CASSWTGFGYEQYF TGTGCCAGCAGTTGGACAGGGTTTGGTTACGAGCAGTACTTC
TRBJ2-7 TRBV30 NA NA CAWQGYEQYF TGTGCCTGGCAGGGCTACGAGCAGTACTTC
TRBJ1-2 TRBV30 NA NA CAWSVADTPYGYTF TGTGCCTGGAGTGTAGCCGACACCCCCTATGGCTACACCTTC
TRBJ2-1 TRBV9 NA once CASSVDEQGLIWREQFF TGTGCCAGCAGCGTAGATGAACAGGGCTTGATTTGGCGTGAGCAGTTCTTC
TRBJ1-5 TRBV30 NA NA CAWSVQDRKPQHF TGTGCCTGGAGTGTACAGGATAGGAAGCCCCAGCATTTT
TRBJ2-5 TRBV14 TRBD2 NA CASSQNSGRIQETQYF TGTGCCAGCAGCCAAAATAGCGGGAGGATACAAGAGACCCAGTACTTC
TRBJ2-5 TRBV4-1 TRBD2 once CASSRGGGEGRETQYF TGCGCCAGCAGCCGGGGAGGAGGGGAGGGGAGGGAGACCCAGTACTTC